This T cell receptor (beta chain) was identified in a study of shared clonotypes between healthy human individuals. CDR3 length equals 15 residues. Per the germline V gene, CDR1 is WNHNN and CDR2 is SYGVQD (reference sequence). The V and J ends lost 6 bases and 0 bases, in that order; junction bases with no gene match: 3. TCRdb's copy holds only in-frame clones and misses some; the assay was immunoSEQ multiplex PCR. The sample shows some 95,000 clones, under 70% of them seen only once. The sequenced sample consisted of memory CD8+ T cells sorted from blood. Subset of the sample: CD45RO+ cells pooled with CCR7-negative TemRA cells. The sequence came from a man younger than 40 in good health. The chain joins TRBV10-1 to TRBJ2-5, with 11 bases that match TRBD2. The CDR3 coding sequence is TGCGCCAGCAGCCCGGGACTAGCGGACCAAGAGACCCAGTACTTC. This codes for CASSPGLADQETQYF.